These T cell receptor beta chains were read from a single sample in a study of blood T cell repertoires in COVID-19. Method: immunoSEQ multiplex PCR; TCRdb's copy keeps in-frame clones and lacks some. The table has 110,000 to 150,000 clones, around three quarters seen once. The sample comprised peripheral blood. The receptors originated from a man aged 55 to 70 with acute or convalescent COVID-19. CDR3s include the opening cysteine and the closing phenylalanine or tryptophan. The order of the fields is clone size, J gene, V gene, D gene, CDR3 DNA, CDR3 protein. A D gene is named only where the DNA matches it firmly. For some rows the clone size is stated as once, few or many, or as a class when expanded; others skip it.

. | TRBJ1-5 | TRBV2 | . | TGTGCCAGCAGTGCGGTTTATAGCAATCAGCCCCAGCATTTT | CASSAVYSNQPQHF
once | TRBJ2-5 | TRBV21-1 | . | TGTGCCAGCAGCAAAGGAGGGGGGGAAGCCGAGACCCAGTACTTC | CASSKGGGEAETQYF
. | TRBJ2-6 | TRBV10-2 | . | TGCGCCAGCAGTGGAGGCGCCTCTGGGGCCAACGTCCTGACTTTC | CASSGGASGANVLTF
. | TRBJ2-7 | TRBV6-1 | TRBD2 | TGTGCCAGCAGTGAAGCAGGGACTAGCGGCTCCTACGAGCAGTACTTC | CASSEAGTSGSYEQYF
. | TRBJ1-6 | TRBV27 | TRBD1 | TGTGCCAGCAGTTCGGGACAGTTGAATTCACCCCTCCACTTT | CASSSGQLNSPLHF
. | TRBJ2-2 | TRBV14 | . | TGTGCCAGCAGCCAGTACAGGGATGGCACCGGGGAGCTGTTTTTT | CASSQYRDGTGELFF
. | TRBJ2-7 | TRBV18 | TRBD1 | TGTGCCAGCTCACCCGACAGGGGGCATTGGTACTTC | CASSPDRGHWYF
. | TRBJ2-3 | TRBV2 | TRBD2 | TGTGCCACCGGACTAGCGGGAGATAAGACAGATACGCAGTATTTT | CATGLAGDKTDTQYF
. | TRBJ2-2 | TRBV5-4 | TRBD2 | TGTGCCAGCAGCCCGACTAGCGGGAGCGGAACCGGGGAGCTGTTTTTT | CASSPTSGSGTGELFF
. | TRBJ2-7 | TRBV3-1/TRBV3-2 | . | TGTGCCAGCAGCCCAGGAACTTGGGTTTCCTACGAGCAGTACTTC | CASSPGTWVSYEQYF
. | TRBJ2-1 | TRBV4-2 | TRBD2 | TGTGCCAGCAGCCAAGATACCCTAGCGGGAGGCTACAATGAGCAGTTCTTC | CASSQDTLAGGYNEQFF
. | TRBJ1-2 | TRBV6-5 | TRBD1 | TGTGCCAGTTCCGGGACAGGTTACTTTGGCTACACCTTC | CASSGTGYFGYTF
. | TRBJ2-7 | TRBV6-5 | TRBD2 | TGTGCCAGCAAGGGACTAGTCTACGAGCAGTACTTC | CASKGLVYEQYF
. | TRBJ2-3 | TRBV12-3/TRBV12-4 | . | TGTGCCAGCAGTCTAAGAACCACAGATACGCAGTATTTT | CASSLRTTDTQYF
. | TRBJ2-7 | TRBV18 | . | TGTGCCAGCTCACCAAGCTTCGCGGGCTCCTACGAGCAGTACTTC | CASSPSFAGSYEQYF
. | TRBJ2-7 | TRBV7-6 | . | TGTGCCAGCAGCCCAGCGGGCGGCTCCTACGAGCAGTACTTC | CASSPAGGSYEQYF
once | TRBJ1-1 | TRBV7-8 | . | TGTGCCAGCAGCCCCCTCCGGAACACTGAAGCTTTCTTT | CASSPLRNTEAFF
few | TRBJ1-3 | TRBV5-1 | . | TGCGCCAGCAGCCCTGGCGGGGTTGGAAACACCATATATTTT | CASSPGGVGNTIYF
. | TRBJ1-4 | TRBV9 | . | TGTGCCAGCAGCTTAGGACAGATAACTAATGAAAAACTGTTTTTT | CASSLGQITNEKLFF
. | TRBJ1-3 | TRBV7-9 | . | TGTGCCAGCAGCACCGACGGGACTCCTGCTGGAAACACCATATATTTT | CASSTDGTPAGNTIYF
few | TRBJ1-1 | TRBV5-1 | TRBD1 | TGCGCCAGCAGACCGGCCGGGACAGGGTTGAACACTGAAGCTTTCTTT | CASRPAGTGLNTEAFF
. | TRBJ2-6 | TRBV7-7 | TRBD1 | TGTGCTAGCAGCCCCGGGACAGGGGCTGGGGCCAACGTCCTGACTTTC | CASSPGTGAGANVLTF
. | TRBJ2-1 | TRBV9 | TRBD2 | TGTGCCAGCAGCGTATCTAGCGGGAGAATCTACAATGAGCAGTTCTTC | CASSVSSGRIYNEQFF
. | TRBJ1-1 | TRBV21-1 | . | TGTGCCAGCAGCAAAGGGTTAGACCCTAGGAACACTGAAGCTTTCTTT | CASSKGLDPRNTEAFF
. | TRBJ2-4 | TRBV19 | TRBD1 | TGTGCCAGTGGTGACAGGGGAAGAAACATTCAGTACTTC | CASGDRGRNIQYF
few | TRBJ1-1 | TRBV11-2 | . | TGTGCCAGCAGCTTAGGCCTCGGTATCCTGAGGGATGAAGCTTTCTTT | CASSLGLGILRDEAFF
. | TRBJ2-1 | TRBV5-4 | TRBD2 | TGTGCCAGCAGCCAGGGACTAGCGGGAGTTAGATCCTACAATGAGCAGTTCTTC | CASSQGLAGVRSYNEQFF
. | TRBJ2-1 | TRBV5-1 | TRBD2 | TGCGCCAGCAGCAGCAGAATAGCGGGAGGTGGCAATGAGCAGTTCTTC | CASSSRIAGGGNEQFF
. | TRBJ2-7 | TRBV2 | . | TGTGCCAGCAGGGTATCAGGGGTCTCCTACGAGCAGTACTTC | CASRVSGVSYEQYF
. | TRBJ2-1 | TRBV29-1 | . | TGCAGCGTTGAATACTCTAGGGGCAATGAGCAGTTCTTC | CSVEYSRGNEQFF
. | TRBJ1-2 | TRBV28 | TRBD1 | TGTGCCAGCAATACCGGACAGGGGGTTCGGCGGGGCACCTTC | CASNTGQGVRRGTF
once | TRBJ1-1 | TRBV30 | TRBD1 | TGTGCCTGGAGTGTACGGGGGACAGGGAGGACTGAAGCTTTCTTT | CAWSVRGTGRTEAFF
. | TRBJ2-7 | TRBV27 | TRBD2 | TGTGCCAGCAATCACGAGGTTGCGGGAGACTCCTACGAGCAGTACTTC | CASNHEVAGDSYEQYF
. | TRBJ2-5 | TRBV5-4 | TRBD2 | TGTGCCAGCAGCCCTGGGAGGGCGGGACAAGAGACCCAGTACTTC | CASSPGRAGQETQYF
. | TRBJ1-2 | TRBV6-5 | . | TGTGCCAGCAGTTACTCGAGAGTCAACTATGGCTACACCTTC | CASSYSRVNYGYTF
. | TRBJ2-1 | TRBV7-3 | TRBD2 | TGTGCCAGCAGCTTAAACAGCGGGAGCTCCTACAATGAGCAGTTCTTC | CASSLNSGSSYNEQFF
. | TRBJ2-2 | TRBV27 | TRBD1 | TGTGCCAGCAGTTTATCCGGGACAGGGGGCGCGTACACCGGGGAGCTGTTTTTT | CASSLSGTGGAYTGELFF